This T cell receptor beta chain is from a study of T cell repertoires in urothelial bladder cancer. Germline V lookup: CDR1 SGHNT, CDR2 YENEEA. The CDR3 is made up of 17 amino acids. Note on this clone: The junction departs from the called germline gene at one end, perhaps through a read error.

Data came from immunoSEQ multiplex PCR; TCRdb stores just in-frame clones and leaves some out. The sample has 13,000 or so clones; 66% are singletons. The sequencing sample was made of tumor-infiltrating cells from bladder cancer. This sequence was found in a human donor with urothelial carcinoma. V usage is TRBV11-3 and J usage is TRBJ1-2, with D possibly being TRBD1 (6 bases). The CDR3: CASSLGIRPTGNYGYTF. The CDR3, as DNA: TGTGCCAGCAGCTTAGGGATACGGCCGACAGGAAACTATGGCTACACTTTC.